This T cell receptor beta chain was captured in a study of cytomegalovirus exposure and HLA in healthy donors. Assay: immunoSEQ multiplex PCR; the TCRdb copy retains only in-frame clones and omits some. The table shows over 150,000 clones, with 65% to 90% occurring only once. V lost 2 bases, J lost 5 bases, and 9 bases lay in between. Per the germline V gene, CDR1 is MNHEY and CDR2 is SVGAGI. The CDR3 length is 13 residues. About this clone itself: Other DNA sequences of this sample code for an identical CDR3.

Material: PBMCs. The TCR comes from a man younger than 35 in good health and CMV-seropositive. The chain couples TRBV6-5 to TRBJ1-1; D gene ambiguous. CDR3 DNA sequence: TGTGCCAGCAGTTACGGCGGCGGGACTGAAGCTTTCTTT. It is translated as CASSYGGGTEAFF.